This T cell receptor (beta chain) was identified during a study of blood T cell repertoires in COVID-19. Study context: Collection of acute and convalescent COVID-19 samples took place in the United States, Italy and Spain. The analysed material was cDNA or gDNA that came from T cells, B-cell-depleted T cells, or PBMCs.

Original processing methods: It was from reference gene primer amplification that nucleated cell counts were estimated. Libraries were prepared by immunoSEQ multiplex PCR; TCRdb keeps only in-frame clonotypes and omits some of them. V and J calls and clone size are as listed in that table; D and trimming were resolved from the DNA. The sample contains hundreds of thousands of clones, 92% of which appear only once. Germline V gene sequence: CDR1 MDHEN, CDR2 SYDVKM. This CDR3 has 11 amino acids. With 8 bases clipped from V and 3 bases from J, the junction kept 1 base outside the gene matches. Sample: peripheral blood. This chain joins TRBV28 and TRBJ2-7, with TRBD1 matching over 7 bases. The sequence was obtained from a man in his 60s with COVID-19, enrolled during active disease. As DNA, the CDR3 is TGTGCCAGCGGGACAGACTACGAGCAGTACTTC. Translating it yields CASGTDYEQYF.